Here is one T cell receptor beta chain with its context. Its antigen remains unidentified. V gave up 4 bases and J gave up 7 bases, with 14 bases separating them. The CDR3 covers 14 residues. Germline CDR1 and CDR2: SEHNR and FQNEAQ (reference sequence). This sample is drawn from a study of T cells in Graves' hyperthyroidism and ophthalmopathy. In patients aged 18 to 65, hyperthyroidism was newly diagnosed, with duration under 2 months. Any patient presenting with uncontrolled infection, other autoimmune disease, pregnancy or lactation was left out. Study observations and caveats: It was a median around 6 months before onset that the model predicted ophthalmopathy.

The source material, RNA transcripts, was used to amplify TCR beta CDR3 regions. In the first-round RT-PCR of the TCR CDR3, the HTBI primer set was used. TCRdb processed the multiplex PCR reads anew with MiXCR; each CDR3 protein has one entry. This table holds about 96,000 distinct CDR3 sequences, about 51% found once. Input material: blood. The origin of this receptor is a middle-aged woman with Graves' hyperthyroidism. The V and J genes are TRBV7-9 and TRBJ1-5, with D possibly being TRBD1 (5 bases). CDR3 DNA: TGTGCCAGCAGCTCAGGAGAGGGGAGGCAGCCCCAGCATTTT. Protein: CASSSGEGRQPQHF.